The source of this TCR beta chain is a study of blood T cell repertoires in COVID-19. Overall study: Acute-phase and convalescent COVID-19 samples originated in the United States, Italy and Spain. PBMCs, B-cell-depleted T cells, or T cells provided the cDNA or gDNA that made up the material.

The Seattle patients, enrolled during active infection, were followed longitudinally. This clone was observed many times. Original data processing: Nucleated cell counts were estimated from reference gene primer amplification. Measured with immunoSEQ multiplex PCR; TCRdb has only the in-frame clones, and not every one. V and J calls and clone size are given by that table; D and trimming were obtained from the DNA. This table holds 250,000 to 300,000 clones, approximately 87% found once. The germline V and J ends were trimmed by 0 bases and 9 bases, with 11 bases remaining between them. The CDR3 totals 12 residues. CDR1 is GTSNPN and CDR2 is SVGIG in the germline V gene (reference sequence).

The source is a woman younger than 45 with COVID-19, enrolled during active disease. The specimen was peripheral blood. The V and J genes are TRBV30 and TRBJ1-2; no clear D gene. The CDR3 here is CAWSVLEGRYTF. The CDR3 nucleotides are TGTGCCTGGAGTGTACTGGAGGGTCGCTACACCTTC. Using reference TRBV30 and TRBJ1-2 for the parts outside the CDR3, the full variable domain is SQTIHQWPATLVQPVGSPLSLECTVEGTSNPNLYWYRQAAGRGLQLLFYSVGIGQISSEVPQNLSASRPQDRQFILSSKKLLLSDSGFYLCAWSVLEGRYTFGSGTRLTVV.